What follows describes a single TCR beta chain. CDR1 is SNHLY and CDR2 is FYNNEI in the germline V gene. V was shortened by 5 bases and J by 0 bases, with 13 bases between the two germline ends. This CDR3 region has 16 residues. TCRdb's copy holds only in-frame clones and misses some; the assay was immunoSEQ multiplex PCR. The sample yields roughly 130,000 clones, roughly 90% seen once. This sample was taken from a study of control samples from healthy donors and cancer patients. The rearrangement uses TRBV2 and TRBJ1-4, with unresolved D. Sequencing was carried out using blood. The source of this sequence is a man younger than 30 in good health. The CDR3 region is CASSKGTLTTNEKLFF. The DNA for the CDR3 is TGTGCCAGCAGTAAAGGTACCCTCACAACTAATGAAAAACTGTTTTTT.